The rows below give T cell receptor beta chains drawn from one sample of a study of graft-versus-host responses after intestinal transplantation. What these receptors recognize is not known. Sequencing was performed with immunoSEQ multiplex PCR; in TCRdb, only in-frame clones are kept and a portion is missing. The sample consists of roughly 120,000 clones, just over 90% of them appearing once. Sequencing was performed on unstimulated CD4+ T cells sorted from spleen or lymph node cells, taken before intestinal transplant. These receptors originate from a human donor who received an intestinal transplant. The CDR3 runs from the conserved cysteine through the conserved F or W. Each record gives: clone size, V gene, D gene, J gene, CDR3 protein, CDR3 DNA. The D gene is left open where the match is weak. Clone size is not always given. Where it is, it says once, few, many or a class for expanded clones.

few,TRBV7-9,NA,TRBJ2-5,CASSRGLLGGETQYF,TGTGCCAGCTCCCGAGGGTTGCTGGGCGGGGAGACCCAGTACTTC
NA,TRBV7-2,TRBD1,TRBJ2-3,CASSSLTGGGYF,TGTGCCAGCAGCTCCTTGACAGGGGGCGGCTATTTT
NA,TRBV7-2,TRBD1,TRBJ1-5,CASSLGDSINQPQHF,TGTGCCAGCAGCTTAGGGGACAGCATAAATCAGCCCCAGCATTTT
NA,TRBV6-5,NA,TRBJ1-2,CASTPGRGFYGYTF,TGTGCCAGCACCCCCGGAAGGGGATTCTATGGCTACACCTTC
NA,TRBV27,NA,TRBJ1-2,CASRKQGTSQGYTF,TGTGCCAGCAGAAAACAGGGCACCTCTCAGGGCTACACCTTC
NA,TRBV4-3,NA,TRBJ1-3,CASSQEYSGNTIYF,TGCGCCAGCAGCCAAGAGTACTCTGGAAACACCATATATTTT
once,TRBV15,NA,TRBJ1-6,CATSSLNNSPLHF,TGTGCCACCAGCAGCCTAAATAATTCACCCCTCCACTTT
NA,TRBV11-3,NA,TRBJ2-1,CASSLVSLAGGDNEQFF,TGTGCCAGCAGCTTAGTCTCCCTGGCAGGAGGGGACAATGAGCAGTTCTTC
NA,TRBV7-2,TRBD2,TRBJ2-1,CASSLRGGINEQFF,TGTGCCAGCAGCCTGCGGGGGGGGATTAATGAGCAGTTCTTC
NA,TRBV10-3,NA,TRBJ2-4,CAISSILAKNIQYF,TGTGCCATCAGCAGTATTCTAGCCAAAAACATTCAGTACTTC
NA,TRBV25-1,TRBD1,TRBJ2-1,CASSEYRTGQFF,TGTGCCAGCAGTGAATACCGGACAGGGCAGTTCTTC
NA,TRBV7-2,NA,TRBJ1-1,CASSFPGLWAFF,TGTGCCAGCAGCTTTCCGGGACTTTGGGCTTTCTTT
NA,TRBV4-1,TRBD2,TRBJ2-5,CASSQGGLAGGETQYF,TGCGCCAGCAGCCAAGGAGGACTAGCGGGAGGAGAGACCCAGTACTTC
NA,TRBV10-3,TRBD1,TRBJ1-1,CAIRDRGLNTEAFF,TGTGCCATCCGGGACAGGGGTTTGAACACTGAAGCTTTCTTT
NA,TRBV11-2,TRBD1,TRBJ1-6,CASSSGQGALFPLHF,TGTGCCAGCAGCTCGGGACAGGGGGCTCTCTTTCCCCTCCACTTT
NA,TRBV25-1,TRBD2,TRBJ2-5,CASSEWRTSEQETQYF,TGTGCCAGCAGTGAATGGAGGACTAGCGAACAAGAGACCCAGTACTTC
NA,TRBV6-1,NA,TRBJ2-5,CASNLAQETQYF,TGTGCCAGCAATTTGGCCCAAGAGACCCAGTACTTC
NA,TRBV13,TRBD2,TRBJ2-1,CASSLAGGRANEQFF,TGTGCCAGCAGCTTAGCAGGCGGGAGGGCCAATGAGCAGTTCTTC
NA,TRBV11-2,NA,TRBJ2-7,CASSLDSEQYF,TGTGCCAGCAGCCTAGACAGCGAGCAGTACTTC
NA,TRBV25-1,TRBD1,TRBJ2-5,CASRGQIQETQYF,TGTGCCAGCAGGGGACAGATCCAAGAGACCCAGTACTTC
NA,TRBV28,NA,TRBJ2-5,CASSRVGGLETQYF,TGTGCCAGCAGTCGGGTGGGGGGACTAGAGACCCAGTACTTC
NA,TRBV25-1,TRBD1,TRBJ1-4,CASSEAGTGGRKLFF,TGTGCCAGCAGTGAAGCAGGGACAGGGGGCCGAAAACTGTTTTTT
NA,TRBV11-2,TRBD2,TRBJ2-3,CASSLGLAGVPSTDTQYF,TGTGCCAGCAGCTTAGGCCTAGCGGGGGTACCTAGCACAGATACGCAGTATTTT
NA,TRBV28,NA,TRBJ1-1,CASSPGQNTEAFF,TGTGCCAGCAGTCCTGGACAGAACACTGAAGCTTTCTTT
NA,TRBV7-9,NA,TRBJ1-3,CASRDLGSGNTIYF,TGTGCCAGCAGGGATCTCGGGTCCGGAAACACCATATATTTT
NA,TRBV10-3,NA,TRBJ2-7,CAILGRGSDPYEQYF,TGTGCCATTTTGGGGAGAGGCAGCGACCCCTACGAGCAGTACTTC
NA,TRBV7-2,TRBD2,TRBJ2-1,CASSLTFFVAGGQTEQFF,TGTGCCAGCAGCTTAACATTCTTCGTAGCGGGGGGGCAGACTGAGCAGTTCTTC
NA,TRBV30,NA,TRBJ2-1,CAWDRNYNEQFF,TGTGCCTGGGACAGGAACTACAATGAGCAGTTCTTC
NA,TRBV7-2,TRBD1,TRBJ2-1,CASSTAGTGNNEQFF,TGTGCCAGCAGCACGGCCGGGACAGGGAACAATGAGCAGTTCTTC
NA,TRBV2,TRBD2,TRBJ2-7,CASSERDYSYEQYF,TGTGCCAGCAGTGAACGGGACTACTCCTACGAGCAGTACTTC
NA,TRBV5-6,NA,TRBJ2-5,CASSPMGGAKEETQYF,TGTGCCAGCAGCCCAATGGGGGGGGCCAAGGAGGAGACCCAGTACTTC
NA,TRBV7-2,TRBD1,TRBJ2-7,CASSTWTGVGEQYF,TGTGCCAGCAGCACCTGGACAGGGGTGGGCGAGCAGTACTTC
NA,TRBV10-1,TRBD2,TRBJ2-5,CASSDVAGGRETQYF,TGCGCCAGCAGTGATGTAGCGGGAGGACGAGAGACCCAGTACTTC
NA,TRBV15,TRBD2,TRBJ2-4,CATSRSTSGITKNIQYF,TGTGCCACCAGCAGATCCACTAGCGGGATTACCAAAAACATTCAGTACTTC
NA,TRBV5-1,NA,TRBJ2-1,CASSSNGVSYNEQFF,TGCGCCAGCAGCTCGAACGGGGTATCCTACAATGAGCAGTTCTTC
NA,TRBV7-2,TRBD1,TRBJ1-1,CASSLGGQGTTEAFF,TGTGCCAGCAGCTTAGGGGGACAGGGGACGACTGAAGCTTTCTTT
NA,TRBV19,NA,TRBJ2-1,CASSIYSGLSYNEQFF,TGTGCCAGTAGTATCTATAGCGGACTCTCCTACAATGAGCAGTTCTTC
NA,TRBV7-2,NA,TRBJ1-3,CASSRQEISGNTIYF,TGTGCCAGCAGCCGACAGGAGATCTCTGGAAACACCATATATTTT
NA,TRBV4-2,TRBD2,TRBJ2-7,CASSQLAGGTYEQYF,TGTGCCAGCAGCCAATTAGCGGGAGGTACCTACGAGCAGTACTTC
NA,TRBV28,NA,TRBJ2-7,CASSVRGTAPYEQYF,TGTGCCAGCAGTGTACGGGGGACAGCCCCCTACGAGCAGTACTTC
NA,TRBV5-4,TRBD1,TRBJ1-1,CASSLDRGLKGAFF,TGTGCCAGCAGCTTGGACAGGGGGCTTAAAGGAGCTTTCTTT
NA,TRBV11-2,NA,TRBJ1-3,CASSLMGGTIYF,TGTGCCAGCAGCTTAATGGGGGGCACCATATATTTT
NA,TRBV5-5,NA,TRBJ2-1,CASSYYWTGWNEQFF,TGTGCCAGCAGCTACTACTGGACTGGTTGGAATGAGCAGTTCTTC
NA,TRBV7-6,TRBD1,TRBJ2-1,CASSFRGQGASQGNEQFF,TGTGCCAGCAGCTTTAGGGGACAGGGGGCATCTCAGGGCAATGAGCAGTTCTTC
NA,TRBV30,NA,TRBJ2-1,CAWSVYFNEQFF,TGTGCCTGGAGTGTATACTTCAATGAGCAGTTCTTC
NA,TRBV18,NA,TRBJ2-1,CASSPTSTDYNEQFF,TGTGCCAGCTCACCTACTAGCACTGACTACAATGAGCAGTTCTTC
NA,TRBV7-6,TRBD2,TRBJ2-3,CASSISGGATDTQYF,TGTGCCAGCAGCATTAGCGGGGGGGCCACAGATACGCAGTATTTT
few,TRBV6-5,NA,TRBJ2-2,CASSYSTGNTGELFF,TGTGCCAGCAGTTACTCCACCGGGAACACCGGGGAGCTGTTTTTT
NA,TRBV7-9,TRBD1,TRBJ1-6,CASSLAGGGRSYNSPLHF,TGTGCCAGCAGCTTAGCAGGGGGCGGTAGATCCTATAATTCACCCCTCCACTTT
NA,TRBV6-1,NA,TRBJ2-7,CASSETITSYEQYF,TGTGCCAGCAGTGAGACTATCACAAGTTACGAGCAGTACTTC
NA,TRBV11-2,NA,TRBJ2-7,CASSLDLSGGYEQYF,TGTGCCAGCAGCTTAGATCTCAGTGGCGGCTACGAGCAGTACTTC
NA,TRBV5-4,NA,TRBJ2-3,CASGKQGVTTDTQYF,TGTGCCAGTGGAAAACAGGGAGTCACTACAGATACGCAGTATTTT